Shown below are 27 T cell receptor beta chains from a single sample sequenced in a study of blood T cell repertoires in COVID-19. TCRdb keeps only in-frame clones here, not all; method: immunoSEQ multiplex PCR. Among about 26,000 clones listed, approximately 81% were seen once. Sequenced sample: peripheral blood. The receptors originated from a man between 45 and 60 years old with active or convalescent COVID-19.

This chain uses TRBV7-2 with TRBJ2-3; 16 positions agree with TRBD2. Per the germline V gene, CDR1 is SGHTA and CDR2 is FQGNSA. The CDR3 has 19 residues. The V and J ends lost 2 bases and 6 bases, in that order; junction bases with no gene match: 11. In DNA, the CDR3 is TGTGCCAGCAGCTTATCCCCGGGACTAGCGGGGGGGCCATCGGATACGCAGTATTTT. Residues: CASSLSPGLAGGPSDTQYF.

The chain links TRBV19 to TRBJ2-1, with a possible D match to TRBD2 (6 bases). CDR1 and CDR2 from the germline V gene are LNHDA and SQIVND (reference sequence). The CDR3 runs 15 residues. Trimming shortened V by 8 bases and J by 4 bases, and 18 bases separated the two germline ends. The CDR3 DNA reads as TGTGCCAGTCTCGCGGAGGGCGGCCTTTACAATGAGCAGTTCTTC. Translating gives CASLAEGGLYNEQFF.

The chain recombines TRBV5-4 with TRBJ1-2; D gene unclear. The CDR3 is 13 residues long. V was trimmed by 4 bases and J by 4 bases, leaving 11 bases between them. In germline, CDR1 is SGHNT, CDR2 YYREEE (reference sequence). The CDR3 sequence: CASSRDGVYGYTF. CDR3 sequence (DNA): TGTGCCAGCAGCCGTGACGGAGTCTATGGCTACACCTTC.

The chain has TRBV5-4 and TRBJ1-2; tentatively, D is TRBD1 (6 bases). The germline CDR1 and CDR2 sequences are SGHNT and YYREEE (reference sequence). V dropped 4 bases and J dropped 3 bases, with 13 bases sitting between them. The CDR3 loop spans 14 amino acids. CDR3 DNA: TGTGCCAGCAGCCCAAGGGGGGGGGACTATGGCTACACCTTC. Amino acid sequence: CASSPRGGDYGYTF.

In this sample, this clone turned up many times. The V and J genes are TRBV7-6 and TRBJ2-1; D is perhaps TRBD1 (6 bases). The CDR3 runs 11 residues. V was shortened by 4 bases and J by 10 bases, with 8 bases between the two germline ends. Germline V CDR1 and CDR2: SGHVS, FNYEAQ. The CDR3 nucleotides read TGTGCCAGCAGCTCCGGGACAGAGCAGTTCTTC. Amino acids: CASSSGTEQFF. Filled out from reference TRBV7-6 and TRBJ2-1, the complete variable domain reads GAGVSQSPRYKVTKRGQDVALRCDPISGHVSLYWYRQALGQGPEFLTYFNYEAQQDKSGLPNDRFSAERPEGSISTLTIQRTEQRDSAMYRCASSSGTEQFFGPGTRLTVL.

The chain has TRBV19 and TRBJ1-5; the D gene is possibly TRBD1 (5 bases). The ends were cut back, 7 bases at V and 5 bases at J, with 12 bases in the middle. The length of the CDR3 is 13 residues. Germline assignment: CDR1 LNHDA and CDR2 SQIVND (reference sequence). The DNA for the CDR3 is TGTGCCAGTACGGGGCGGGGGTATCAGCCCCAGCATTTT. This sequence encodes CASTGRGYQPQHF.

This clone was observed a handful of times. The chain employs TRBV6-1 and TRBJ2-5, with D perhaps matching TRBD1 (6 bases). Looked up from germline, CDR1 is MNHNS and CDR2 is SASEGT. Trimming shortened V by 1 base and J by 5 bases, and 17 bases separated the two germline ends. The CDR3 has 16 amino acids. This CDR3 reads CASSEGLAGVGETQYF. The CDR3 DNA sequence: TGTGCCAGCAGTGAAGGGTTAGCAGGGGTGGGGGAGACCCAGTACTTC.

The chain couples TRBV29-1 to TRBJ2-6; 8 bases match TRBD1. Germline V gene lookup returns CDR1 SQVTM and CDR2 ANQGSEA. This CDR3 is 16 amino acids long. V dropped 6 bases and J dropped 2; count of bases not matched to a gene: 9. The CDR3 nucleotides are TGCAGCGTGGCACGGACAGGGACGCCTGGGGCCAACGTCCTGACTTTC. Encoded protein: CSVARTGTPGANVLTF.

The chain uses TRBV19 and TRBJ1-2; maybe TRBD1 (6 bases). Germline V gene data show CDR1 as LNHDA and CDR2 as SQIVND (reference sequence). The V gene lost 5 bases and the J gene lost 8 bases, with 21 bases spanning the gap. The CDR3 contains 15 residues. In DNA, the CDR3 is TGTGCCAGTAGTCTCACCGCAGGGGATTTCGGCGGCTACACCTTC. It translates to CASSLTAGDFGGYTF.

This clone appeared a few times. This chain links TRBV7-3 with TRBJ1-1, with no clear D. The CDR3 contains 13 residues. Germline V gives CDR1 SGHTA, CDR2 FQGTGA. Trimming removed 3 bases from V and 1 base from J, with 6 bases in between. Here the CDR3 reads CASSFSRNTEAFF. The DNA of the CDR3 is TGTGCCAGCAGCTTTTCGAGGAACACTGAAGCTTTCTTT.

The CDR3 spells CASTTDRGSNQPQHF. In DNA form, the CDR3 reads TGTGCCAGCACCACTGATCGGGGTTCCAATCAGCCCCAGCATTTT. The chain joins TRBV9 to TRBJ1-5; unclear D gene. Germline V gene sequence: CDR1 SGDLS, CDR2 YYNGEE. V was shortened by 6 bases and J by 3 bases, with 16 bases between the two germline ends. The CDR3 extends over 15 amino acids. The whole variable domain, filled in from reference TRBV9 and TRBJ1-5, reads DSGVTQTPKHLITATGQRVTLRCSPRSGDLSVYWYQQSLDQGLQFLIQYYNGEERAKGNILERFSAQQFPDLHSELNLSSLELGDSALYFCASTTDRGSNQPQHFGDGTRLSIL.

The V gene is TRBV10-3, the J gene TRBJ1-2; D gene uncertain. V lost 7 bases to trimming and J lost 2 bases, with 11 bases between them. CDR1 and CDR2 from the germline V gene are ENHRY and SYGVKD. The CDR3 has 13 residues. The CDR3 region has the DNA TGTGCCATCAAGCCGAGGGCGAACTATGGCTACACCTTC. It codes for CAIKPRANYGYTF.

In this sample, this clone turned up once. The chain combines TRBV28 with TRBJ1-2, with TRBD1 as a possible D gene (5 bases). Trimming removed 7 bases at V and 4 bases at J, with 13 bases between. This CDR3 region has 13 residues. Germline-derived CDR1 and CDR2 are MDHEN and SYDVKM. CDR3 amino acids: CASTTAGTYGYTF. Written as DNA, the CDR3 is TGTGCCAGCACTACGGCGGGGACCTATGGCTACACCTTC.

The rearrangement links TRBV11-3 to TRBJ1-2, with TRBD1 matching over 7 bases. Germline CDR1 is SGHNT and CDR2 is YENEEA. The CDR3 consists of 12 residues. V lost 6 bases to trimming and J lost 8 bases; unmatched junction nucleotides: 6. CDR3 in DNA: TGTGCCAGCAGTCGGACAGGCGAGGGCTACACCTTC. This gives the protein CASSRTGEGYTF.

The V and J genes are TRBV12-3 or TRBV12-4 and TRBJ2-3; tentatively, D is TRBD1 (6 bases). V was trimmed by 5 bases and J by 9 bases, leaving 15 bases between them. The CDR3 sequence is 13 residues long. The CDR3, as DNA: TGTGCCAGCAGTCCTAAAACAGGGCACACGCAGTATTTT. Its translation: CASSPKTGHTQYF.

A few counts support this clone. This chain joins TRBV30 and TRBJ2-1, with TRBD1 matching over 10 bases. The V and J ends lost 0 bases and 8 bases, in that order; junction bases with no gene match: 10. Germline V gene data show CDR1 as GTSNPN and CDR2 as SVGIG (reference sequence). The length of the CDR3 is 16 residues. The CDR3 loop is CAWSVLPGQGSDEQFF. The CDR3 DNA reads as TGTGCCTGGAGTGTACTTCCGGGACAGGGGAGCGATGAGCAGTTCTTC.

The chain employs TRBV16 and TRBJ1-6; D is perhaps TRBD1 (5 bases). The germline V gene encodes CDR1 KGHSY and CDR2 FQNENV. The CDR3 is 13 amino acids. Between the trimmed V and J ends, which lost 7 bases and 7 bases, there was a span of 11 bases. The CDR3 is CASMWGGNSPLHF. The CDR3 DNA follows: TGTGCCAGCATGTGGGGCGGCAATTCACCCCTCCACTTT.

The chain carries TRBV5-1 and TRBJ1-2; D may be TRBD1 (6 bases). Trimming left V 1 base short and J 6 bases short, with 19 bases between. The CDR3 contains 16 residues. CDR1 is SGHRS and CDR2 is YFSETQ in the germline V gene. CDR3 amino acids: CASSLFGSWGPDGYTF. CDR3 in DNA: TGCGCCAGCAGCTTGTTCGGCAGCTGGGGGCCGGATGGCTACACCTTC. Using reference TRBV5-1 and TRBJ1-2 for the parts outside the CDR3, the full variable domain is KAGVTQTPRYLIKTRGQQVTLSCSPISGHRSVSWYQQTPGQGLQFLFEYFSETQRNKGNFPGRFSGRQFSNSRSEMNVSTLELGDSALYLCASSLFGSWGPDGYTFGSGTRLTVV.

This chain connects TRBV7-6 to TRBJ2-2; the D is unclear. Trimming removed 4 bases at V and 4 bases at J, with 4 bases between. This CDR3 region has 12 residues. CDR1 and CDR2 from the germline V gene are SGHVS and FNYEAQ. CDR3 sequence reads: CASSSFTGELFF. In nucleotides, the CDR3 is TGTGCCAGCAGCTCGTTCACCGGGGAGCTGTTTTTT.

This chain connects TRBV24-1 to TRBJ2-7; 8 nucleotides match TRBD1. In germline, CDR1 is KGHDR, CDR2 SFDVKD. Germline trimming cut 4 bases from V and 5 bases from J; bases unmatched to any gene: 9. The CDR3 runs to 15 residues. The CDR3 is CATSDKGQGVDEQYF. CDR3 nucleotides: TGTGCCACCAGTGACAAAGGACAGGGTGTCGACGAGCAGTACTTC.

The gene calls are TRBV5-1 and TRBJ2-2, with 8 bases aligning to TRBD2. CDR3 length equals 15 residues. Germline V lookup: CDR1 SGHRS, CDR2 YFSETQ. V dropped 3 bases and J dropped 3; count of bases not matched to a gene: 4. CDR3 region: CASSSGGADTGELFF. CDR3 bases: TGCGCCAGCAGCTCCGGGGGGGCGGACACCGGGGAGCTGTTTTTT.

The chain joins TRBV19 to TRBJ1-5, with a possible D match to TRBD1 (6 bases). The V gene lost 4 bases and the J gene lost 6 bases, with 7 bases spanning the gap. The CDR3 has 12 residues. The germline V gene encodes CDR1 LNHDA and CDR2 SQIVND (reference sequence). The CDR3 bases are TGTGCCAGTAGTAACAGGGTTCAGCCCCAGCATTTT. It codes for CASSNRVQPQHF.

This sequence joins TRBV12-3 or TRBV12-4 and TRBJ1-5, with D perhaps TRBD1 (5 bases). This CDR3 comprises 13 residues. Trimming stripped 7 bases from V and 6 bases from J, with 13 bases between. The CDR3 sequence: CASKLGGFQPQHF. CDR3 DNA: TGTGCCAGCAAATTGGGGGGGTTTCAGCCCCAGCATTTT.

This chain connects TRBV11-3 to TRBJ2-1; a possible D gene is TRBD2 (6 bases). Trimming took off 6 bases at V and 0 bases at J, with 24 bases between the two ends. The CDR3 consists of 19 residues. Germline CDR1 SGHNT, CDR2 YENEEA. Written as DNA, the CDR3 is TGTGCCAGCAGTCTATTAGGGGCAATCCACGGGAGCTCCTACAATGAGCAGTTCTTC. This gives the protein CASSLLGAIHGSSYNEQFF.

The V gene is TRBV13, the J gene TRBJ2-7; weak D call: TRBD1 (6 bases). CDR1 is PRHDT and CDR2 is FYEKMQ in the germline V gene (reference sequence). The V end lost 5 bases, the J end lost 6 bases, and 20 bases lay between the germline ends. The CDR3 loop spans 15 amino acids. CDR3 DNA sequence: TGTGCCAGCAGCACCCGGACAGAAGGTGGGCTCGAGCAGTACTTC. Protein sequence: CASSTRTEGGLEQYF.

This chain connects TRBV9 to TRBJ2-3, with 8 bases matching TRBD2. This CDR3 region has 16 residues. V was clipped by 0 bases and J by 4 bases; unmatched bases: 7. Germline loops: CDR1 SGDLS, CDR2 YYNGEE. For the CDR3, the DNA is TGTGCCAGCAGCGTAGCCCTGCCGGGGGGGGCAGATACGCAGTATTTT. Protein sequence: CASSVALPGGADTQYF.

DNA of the CDR3: TGTGCCAGCAGCACTCAGGGGTTCGAGACCCAGTACTTC. It is translated as CASSTQGFETQYF. V gene TRBV11-2 combines with J gene TRBJ2-5; maybe TRBD1 (6 bases). Between the trimmed V and J ends, which lost 5 bases and 5 bases, there was a span of 12 bases. The CDR3 totals 13 residues. Germline-derived CDR1 and CDR2 are SGHAT and FQNNGV.